The 17 T cell receptor beta chains in this list originate from one sample, sequenced in a study of cytomegalovirus exposure and HLA in healthy donors. Vbeta (60) and Jbeta (13) primers were used in the PCR. TCRdb keeps only in-frame clones here, not all; method: immunoSEQ multiplex PCR. The repertoire holds under 250,000 clones, with roughly 85% as singletons. Sequencing input: PBMCs. The receptors stem from a woman in her 30s in good health and CMV-seropositive.

The chain links TRBV7-8 to TRBJ1-1, with unresolved D. V lost 5 bases and J 0 bases, leaving 13 bases between the germline ends. Germline CDR1 and CDR2: SGHVS and FQNEAQ. The CDR3 covers 15 residues. Here the CDR3 DNA reads TGTGCCAGCAGCAAAACGGAGATCATGAACACTGAAGCTTTCTTT. As protein: CASSKTEIMNTEAFF.

This clone was recorded once. As DNA, the CDR3 is TGCAGCGTTGAGGAGGGGGCGGGGTACGAGCAGTACTTC. It specifies CSVEEGAGYEQYF. The chain is built from TRBV29-1 and TRBJ2-7, with D tentatively TRBD1 (7 bases). The CDR3 totals 13 residues. Germline V CDR1 and CDR2: SQVTM, ANQGSEA. V gave up 3 bases and J gave up 4 bases, with 13 bases separating them.

This clone was counted between two and nine times. V is TRBV11-3 and J is TRBJ2-7, with 8 bases matching TRBD2. Germline CDR1 and CDR2: SGHNT and YENEEA. CDR3 size: 15 residues. Trimming cost V 5 bases and J 2 bases; bases outside gene matches: 8. The chain's CDR3 is CASSQSGGGAYEQYF. The CDR3 bases are TGTGCCAGCAGCCAGAGCGGGGGAGGCGCCTACGAGCAGTACTTC.

In its sample, this clone was seen a few times. The genes are TRBV11-2 and TRBJ1-1, with 7 bases aligning to TRBD1. CDR3 length equals 17 residues. Germline V lookup: CDR1 SGHAT, CDR2 FQNNGV. Trimming removed 1 base from V and 5 bases from J; junction bases left unmatched: 13. CDR3 amino acids: CASSLGAPDRFRTEAFF. The CDR3 coding sequence is TGTGCCAGCAGCTTAGGAGCTCCGGACAGGTTTCGAACTGAAGCTTTCTTT.

The V call is TRBV7-2, the J call TRBJ2-5, with TRBD2 identical over 9 bases. CDR1 is SGHTA, CDR2 FQGNSA, per germline. The CDR3 totals 16 residues. Germline trimming cut 7 bases from V and 4 bases from J; bases unmatched to any gene: 13. The CDR3 nucleotides read TGTGCCAGCAACCAAGGGGGCGGGAGGGGGGGAGAGACCCAGTACTTC. Its protein product is CASNQGGGRGGETQYF.

V usage is TRBV2 and J usage is TRBJ1-2; D gene uncertain. Trimming left V 3 bases short and J 4 bases short, with 15 bases between. CDR1 is SNHLY and CDR2 is FYNNEI in the germline V gene. The CDR3 runs to 15 residues. The CDR3 here is CASSESGRLSYGYTF. The CDR3 nucleotides read TGTGCCAGCAGTGAGAGCGGCAGGTTGTCCTATGGCTACACCTTC.

The V gene is TRBV29-1, the J gene TRBJ1-1, with no clear D. The length of the CDR3 is 11 residues. Per the germline V gene, CDR1 is SQVTM and CDR2 is ANQGSEA. Trimming stripped 4 bases from V and 1 base from J, with 4 bases between. The CDR3 region is CSVVQNTEAFF. Here the CDR3 DNA reads TGCAGCGTTGTACAGAACACTGAAGCTTTCTTT.

This chain links TRBV9 with TRBJ2-3; 7 bases fit TRBD1. The CDR3 totals 14 residues. Germline assignment: CDR1 SGDLS and CDR2 YYNGEE. V lost 3 bases, J lost 7 bases, and 8 bases stayed unmatched. DNA for the CDR3: TGTGCCAGCAGCGAGGGGGCCCTCGGGAATACGCAGTATTTT. The encoded protein is CASSEGALGNTQYF.

V and J are TRBV11-3 and TRBJ2-1, with 8 bases identical to TRBD1. Germline values: CDR1 SGHNT, CDR2 YENEEA. The length of the CDR3 is 15 residues. Losses at the gene ends were 5 bases for V and 2 bases for J; bases not matched to a gene: 5. CDR3 sequence reads: CASSAPGQAYNEQFF. DNA for the CDR3: TGTGCCAGCAGCGCGCCGGGACAGGCCTACAATGAGCAGTTCTTC.

The chain uses TRBV18 and TRBJ1-3; D gene uncertain. Germline V gene lookup returns CDR1 KGHSH and CDR2 LQKENI. This CDR3 comprises 16 residues. Trimming pared 1 base from V and 5 bases from J, leaving 15 bases between. CDR3 nucleotides: TGTGCCAGCTCACCACGGGCGCTCTCATACCGAAACACCATATATTTT. This gives the protein CASSPRALSYRNTIYF.

J is TRBJ2-7 and V is TRBV28, with 8 bases identical to TRBD1. Germline V gives CDR1 MDHEN, CDR2 SYDVKM. V gave up 4 bases and J gave up 6 bases; unmatched junction bases: 11. This CDR3 is 15 amino acids long. CDR3 in amino acids: CASSSPYLGQGEQYF. The CDR3 DNA reads as TGTGCCAGCAGTTCTCCCTACCTCGGACAGGGCGAGCAGTACTTC.

V and J are TRBV28 and TRBJ1-4, with TRBD1 matching over 10 bases. Germline CDR1 and CDR2: MDHEN and SYDVKM. The CDR3 runs 15 residues. V was pared by 5 bases and J by 6 bases, with 6 bases of the junction left unmatched. CDR3 nucleotide sequence: TGTGCCAGCAGTCCATTGACAGGGGGCGATGAAAAACTGTTTTTT. Translation gives CASSPLTGGDEKLFF. Together with reference TRBV28 and TRBJ1-4, the CDR3 gives the full variable domain: DVKVTQSSRYLVKRTGEKVFLECVQDMDHENMFWYRQDPGLGLRLIYFSYDVKMKEKGDIPEGYSVSREKKERFSLILESASTNQTSMYLCASSPLTGGDEKLFFGSGTQLSVL.

The J gene is TRBJ1-2, the V gene TRBV5-4; the match to TRBD1 covers 10 bases. The CDR3 has 17 amino acids. V trimming: 3 bases; J trimming: 4 bases; junction bases outside the gene matches: 12. Germline V gene data show CDR1 as SGHNT and CDR2 as YYREEE (reference sequence). CDR3 residues: CASSSRDRGRMGYGYTF. CDR3 nucleotides: TGTGCCAGCAGCTCCCGGGACAGGGGACGTATGGGCTATGGCTACACCTTC.

This clone has a handful of counts. The chain employs TRBV19 and TRBJ2-7; TRBD1 matches 9 bases. This CDR3 comprises 14 residues. Germline trimming cut 5 bases from V and 5 bases from J; bases unmatched to any gene: 7. Looked up from germline, CDR1 is LNHDA and CDR2 is SQIVND (reference sequence). The CDR3 nucleotides read TGTGCCAGTAGTTCGACAGGGGGGTCCAACGAGCAGTACTTC. Encoded protein: CASSSTGGSNEQYF.

The chain couples TRBV7-2 to TRBJ2-5; D unclear. Germline assignment: CDR1 SGHTA and CDR2 FQGNSA. The V gene lost 5 bases and the J gene lost 4 bases, with 11 bases spanning the gap. The CDR3 is 13 residues long. The CDR3 here is CASSPSVRETQYF. CDR3 coding DNA: TGTGCCAGCAGCCCAAGCGTGAGAGAGACCCAGTACTTC.

V is TRBV29-1 and J is TRBJ2-5, with 8 bases fitting TRBD1. V shed 7 bases and J 3 bases; nucleotides not matched to a gene: 7. CDR1 is SQVTM and CDR2 is ANQGSEA in the germline V gene. The CDR3 consists of 13 residues. The CDR3 loop is CSASQDREETQYF. The CDR3 DNA follows: TGCAGCGCCTCTCAGGACAGGGAAGAGACCCAGTACTTC. Drawing the rest from reference TRBV29-1 and TRBJ2-5, the complete variable domain is SAVISQKPSRDICQRGTSLTIQCQVDSQVTMMFWYRQQPGQSLTLIATANQGSEATYESGFVIDKFPISRPNLTFSTLTVSNMSPEDSSIYLCSASQDREETQYFGPGTRLLVL.

The chain recombines TRBV6-6 with TRBJ2-3, with 9 bases lining up with TRBD2. V dropped 2 bases and J dropped 6; count of bases not matched to a gene: 9. This CDR3 comprises 16 residues. The germline V gene encodes CDR1 MNHNY and CDR2 SVGAGI (reference sequence). The CDR3 DNA reads TGTGCCAGCAGTTACCTAGCTAGCGGGGAGGGGGATACGCAGTATTTT. It codes for CASSYLASGEGDTQYF.